This T cell receptor beta chain was documented in a study of blood T cell repertoires in COVID-19. Participants came from roughly 24 US areas, aged about 18 to 100 years. For recovered donors of Cohort 3, there were two negative PCRs, clearance, or symptom resolution. TCRdb keeps only in-frame clones here, not all; method: immunoSEQ multiplex PCR. In the table there are about 370,000 clones, around 89% of which are singletons. The TCR originated in a man aged 18 to 29 who had recovered from COVID-19. Sequencing used PBMCs or T cells enriched from blood (not recorded which).

The CDR3 loop reads CASSPRQGGKTQYF. The CDR3 DNA reads as TGTGCCAGCAGCCCGCGACAGGGGGGAAAGACCCAGTACTTC. V is TRBV5-4 and J is TRBJ2-5; 9 nucleotides match TRBD1. The CDR3 loop spans 14 amino acids. Germline trimming cut 4 bases from V and 6 bases from J; bases unmatched to any gene: 7. Germline values: CDR1 SGHNT, CDR2 YYREEE (reference sequence).